This T cell receptor beta chain comes out of a study of CD8 T cells in Susac syndrome. It was negative isolation that provided the CD8+ and CD4+ T cells, whereas TEMRA cells were enriched by FACS. cDNA came from around 0.5 to 1 ug RNA primed by random hexamers. TCRdb re-called the immunoSEQ multiplex PCR reads with MiXCR, one entry per CDR3 protein. The sample carries tens of thousands of distinct CDR3 sequences, approximately 96% recorded once. The sequenced sample was CD8+ T cells from PBMCs. This TCR derives from a human donor with Susac syndrome.

CDR3 nucleotides: TGTGCCACCAGTGTTGAAACTAGCGGGAGGGATACGCAGTATTTT. It codes for CATSVETSGRDTQYF. V is TRBV24-1 and J is TRBJ2-3; 12 bases agree with TRBD2. The V gene end was trimmed by 5 bases and the J gene end by 6 bases; junction bases not matched to a gene: 5. The CDR3 has 15 amino acids. Germline V CDR1 and CDR2: KGHDR, SFDVKD.